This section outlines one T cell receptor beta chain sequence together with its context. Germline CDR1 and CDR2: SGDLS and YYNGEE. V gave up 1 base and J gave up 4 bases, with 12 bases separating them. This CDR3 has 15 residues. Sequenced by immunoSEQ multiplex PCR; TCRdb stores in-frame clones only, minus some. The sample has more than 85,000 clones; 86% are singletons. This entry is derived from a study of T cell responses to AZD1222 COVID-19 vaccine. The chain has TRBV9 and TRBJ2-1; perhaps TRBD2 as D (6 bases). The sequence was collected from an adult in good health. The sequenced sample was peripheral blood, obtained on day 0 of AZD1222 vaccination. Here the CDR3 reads CASSVYRERYNEQFF. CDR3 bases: TGTGCCAGCAGCGTATACCGGGAGCGTTACAATGAGCAGTTCTTC.